Sequencing of this TCR beta chain was carried out in a study of monozygotic twins with cystic fibrosis. Germline V CDR1 and CDR2: SGHNT, YYREEE (reference sequence). Trimming cost V 3 bases and J 6 bases, with 13 bases left between them. This CDR3 has 14 residues. In regard to this clone: What it binds is unknown.

The assay was immunoSEQ multiplex PCR, and TCRdb's table has in-frame clones only and misses some. The table lists approximately 20,000 clones, less than 95% of them singletons. Study-level findings and limits: Co-twins had the most similar V usage for 13 of 16 pairs, J for 8.

Sequencing was carried out using blood. The V and J genes are TRBV5-4 and TRBJ2-4; TRBD1 is a possible D gene (7 bases). This clonotype was obtained from a girl aged 2 to 10 with cystic fibrosis. The CDR3 is CASSSWGDRNIQYF. Here the CDR3 DNA reads TGTGCCAGCAGCTCCTGGGGGGACAGAAACATTCAGTACTTC.